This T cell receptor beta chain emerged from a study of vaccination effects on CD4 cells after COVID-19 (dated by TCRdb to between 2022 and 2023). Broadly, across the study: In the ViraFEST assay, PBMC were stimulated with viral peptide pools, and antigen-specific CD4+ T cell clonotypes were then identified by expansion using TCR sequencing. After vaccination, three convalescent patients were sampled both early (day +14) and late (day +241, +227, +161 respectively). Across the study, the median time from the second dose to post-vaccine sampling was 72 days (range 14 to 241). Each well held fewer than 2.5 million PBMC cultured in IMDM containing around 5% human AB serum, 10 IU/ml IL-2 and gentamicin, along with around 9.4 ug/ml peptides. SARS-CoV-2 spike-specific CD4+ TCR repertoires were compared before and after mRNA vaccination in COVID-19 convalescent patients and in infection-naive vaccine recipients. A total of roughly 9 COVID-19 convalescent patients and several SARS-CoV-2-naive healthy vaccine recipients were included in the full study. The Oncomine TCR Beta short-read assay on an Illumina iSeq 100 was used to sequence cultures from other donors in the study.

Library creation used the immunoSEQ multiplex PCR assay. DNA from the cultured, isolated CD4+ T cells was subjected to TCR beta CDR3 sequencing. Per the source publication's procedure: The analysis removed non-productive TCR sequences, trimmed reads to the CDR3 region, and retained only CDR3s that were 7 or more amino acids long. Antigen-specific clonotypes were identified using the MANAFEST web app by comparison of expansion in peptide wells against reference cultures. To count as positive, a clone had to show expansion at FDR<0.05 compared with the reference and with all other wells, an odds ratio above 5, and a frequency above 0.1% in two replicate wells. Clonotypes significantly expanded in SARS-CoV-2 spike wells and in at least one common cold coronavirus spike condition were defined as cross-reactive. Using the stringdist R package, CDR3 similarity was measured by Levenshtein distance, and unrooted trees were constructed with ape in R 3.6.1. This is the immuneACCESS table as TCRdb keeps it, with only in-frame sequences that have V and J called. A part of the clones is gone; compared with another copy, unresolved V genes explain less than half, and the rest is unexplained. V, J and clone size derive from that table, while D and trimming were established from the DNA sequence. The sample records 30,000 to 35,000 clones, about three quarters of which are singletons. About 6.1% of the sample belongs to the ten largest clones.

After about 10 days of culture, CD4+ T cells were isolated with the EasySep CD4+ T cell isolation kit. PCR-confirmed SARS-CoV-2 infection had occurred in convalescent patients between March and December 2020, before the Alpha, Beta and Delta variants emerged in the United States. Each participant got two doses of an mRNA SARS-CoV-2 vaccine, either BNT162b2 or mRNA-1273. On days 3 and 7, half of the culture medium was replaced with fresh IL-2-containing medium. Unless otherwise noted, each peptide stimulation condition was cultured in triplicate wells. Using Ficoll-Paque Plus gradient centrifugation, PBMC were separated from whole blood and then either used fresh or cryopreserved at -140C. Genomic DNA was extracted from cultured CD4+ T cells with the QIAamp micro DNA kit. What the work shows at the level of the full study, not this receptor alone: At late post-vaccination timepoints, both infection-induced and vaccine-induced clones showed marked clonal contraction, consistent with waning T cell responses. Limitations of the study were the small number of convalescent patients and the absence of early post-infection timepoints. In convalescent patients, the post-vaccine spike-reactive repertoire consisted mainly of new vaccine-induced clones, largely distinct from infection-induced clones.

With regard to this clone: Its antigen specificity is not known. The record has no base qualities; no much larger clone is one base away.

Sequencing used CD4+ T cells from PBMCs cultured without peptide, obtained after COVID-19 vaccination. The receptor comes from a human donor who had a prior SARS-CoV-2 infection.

The DNA is TGTGCCAGCAGCCAAGATGGAGCAGCACACTCCTACAATGAGCAGTTCTTC. Its protein reads: CASSQDGAAHSYNEQFF. The sequence links TRBV3-1 (or the pseudogene TRBV3-2) to TRBJ2-1; no D gene is confidently identified. From cysteine to phenylalanine, the CDR3 is 17 amino acids long. The entry retains the CDR3 DNA only, 51 bases that are in frame from base 1. Taken from the germline V gene (reference sequence), the CDR1 and CDR2 loops are LGHDT and YNNKEL. V is reduced by 0 bases and J by 0 bases, leaving a spacing of 12 bases between them.